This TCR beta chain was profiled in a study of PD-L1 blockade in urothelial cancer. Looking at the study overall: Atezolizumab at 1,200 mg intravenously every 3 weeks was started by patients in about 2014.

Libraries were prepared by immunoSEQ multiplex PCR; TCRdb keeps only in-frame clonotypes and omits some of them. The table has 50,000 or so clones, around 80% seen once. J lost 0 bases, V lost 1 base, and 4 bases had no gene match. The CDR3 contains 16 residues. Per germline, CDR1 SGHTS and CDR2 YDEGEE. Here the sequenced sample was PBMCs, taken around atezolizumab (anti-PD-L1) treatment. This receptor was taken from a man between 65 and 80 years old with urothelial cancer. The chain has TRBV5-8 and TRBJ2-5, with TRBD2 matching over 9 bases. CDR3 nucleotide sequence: TGTGCCAGCAGCTTGTATCTAGCGGGGAACCAAGAGACCCAGTACTTC. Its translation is CASSLYLAGNQETQYF.